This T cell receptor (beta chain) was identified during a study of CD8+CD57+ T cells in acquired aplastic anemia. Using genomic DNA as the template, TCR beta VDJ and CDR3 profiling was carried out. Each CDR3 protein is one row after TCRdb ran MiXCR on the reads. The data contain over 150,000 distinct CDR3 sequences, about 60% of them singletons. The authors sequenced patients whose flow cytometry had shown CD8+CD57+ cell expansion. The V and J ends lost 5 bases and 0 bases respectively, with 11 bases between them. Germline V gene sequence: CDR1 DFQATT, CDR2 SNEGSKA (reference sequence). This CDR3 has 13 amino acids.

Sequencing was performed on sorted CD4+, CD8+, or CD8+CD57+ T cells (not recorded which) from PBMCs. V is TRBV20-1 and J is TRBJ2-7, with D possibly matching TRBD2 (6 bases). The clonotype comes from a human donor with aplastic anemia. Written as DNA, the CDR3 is TGCAGTGCTGAGCGGGCAAGCTCCTACGAGCAGTACTTC. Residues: CSAERASSYEQYF.